This TCR beta chain derives from a study of T cells after yellow fever vaccination. This clonotype occurred a few times. Germline V gives CDR1 SGHTA, CDR2 FQGNSA. V shed 5 bases and J shed 8 bases, with 12 bases lying between them. CDR3 length: 13 residues. Via MiXCR, TCRdb re-called the 5' RACE reads, giving one row per CDR3 protein. The sample has around 300,000 distinct CDR3 sequences; over 10% are singletons. The sample here was CD4+ T cells sorted from PBMCs, taken 45 days after the yellow fever booster vaccination. This chain connects TRBV7-2 to TRBJ2-2, with no clear D. This clonotype was obtained from a man aged 30 to 39 who received the YFV17D yellow fever vaccine. The CDR3 DNA reads TGTGCCAGCAGCGTGACAACGATTGGGGAGCTGTTTTTT. Its translation is CASSVTTIGELFF.